Below, 21 T cell receptor beta chains from the same sample are listed, as sequenced in a study of vaccination and CD4 T cells after COVID-19. What these receptors recognize is not known. The Oncomine TCR Beta short-read assay was applied to DNA of cultured CD4+ T cells. In TCRdb, the PCR reads were re-called with MiXCR into one record per CDR3 protein. The sample has about 13,000 distinct CDR3 sequences, 33% seen once. Treatment: approximately 10-day PBMC culture with coronavirus spike peptide pools or control peptides (ViraFEST assay). This sample comprised CD4+ T cells from blood, cultured in vitro, obtained after SARS-CoV-2 vaccination. The receptors shown here come from a human donor who had recovered from COVID-19.

The chain links TRBV7-9 to TRBJ2-5; D is uncertain. Trimming cost V 5 bases and J 5 bases, with 9 bases left between them. CDR3 size: 12 residues. Germline V gene data show CDR1 as SEHNR and CDR2 as FQNEAQ (reference sequence). CDR3 protein: CASSPKTETQYF. The CDR3 DNA sequence: TGTGCCAGCAGCCCAAAAACGGAGACCCAGTACTTC.

The chain employs TRBV12-3 or TRBV12-4 and TRBJ1-2; D remains unclear. V lost 7 bases to trimming and J lost 8 bases, with 20 bases between them. The CDR3 runs 14 residues. CDR3 nucleotides: TGTGCCAGCACCATCGGGGTGGCGGCGGGAGGCTACACCTTC. This gives the protein CASTIGVAAGGYTF.

In its sample, this clonotype is medium-sized. The chain is built from TRBV20-1 and TRBJ1-5; D is possibly TRBD1 (6 bases). This CDR3 has 14 amino acids. CDR1 is DFQATT, CDR2 SNEGSKA, per germline (reference sequence). The CDR3, as DNA: TGCAGCGCCGACAGGTCCCTTAACAATCAGCCCCAGCATTTT. The encoded protein is CSADRSLNNQPQHF.

The rearrangement joins TRBV9 to TRBJ2-1, with 8 bases aligning to TRBD2. This CDR3 spans 13 amino acids. V was clipped by 0 bases and J by 13 bases; unmatched bases: 6. Germline lookup yields CDR1 SGDLS and CDR2 YYNGEE. The chain's CDR3 is CASSVVGRGVQFF. The CDR3 DNA reads TGTGCCAGCAGCGTAGTCGGGCGGGGGGTACAGTTCTTC.

This clonotype was counted between two and nine times. The chain combines TRBV15 with TRBJ2-5; TRBD2 matches at 10 bases. Germline trimming cut 3 bases from V and 1 base from J; bases unmatched to any gene: 14. The CDR3 spans 19 residues. Germline CDR1 reads LNHNV; CDR2 reads YYDKDF (reference sequence). CDR3 in amino acids: CATSRGLAGAGGLQETQYF. The DNA for the CDR3 is TGTGCCACCAGCAGGGGGCTAGCGGGAGCGGGGGGCCTCCAAGAGACCCAGTACTTC.

This clonotype is classed as large. The chain couples TRBV20-1 to TRBJ1-1; D remains ambiguous. The CDR3 is 14 residues long. Germline CDR1 reads DFQATT; CDR2 reads SNEGSKA (reference sequence). In DNA form, the CDR3 reads TGCATAGGACTCCGGAGGCTGGGGAACACTGAAGCTTTCTTT. It is translated as CIGLRRLGNTEAFF.

The chain employs TRBV6-1 and TRBJ2-7; D gene uncertain. The CDR3 length is 16 residues. Germline assignment: CDR1 MNHNS and CDR2 SASEGT. Trimming took 0 bases from V and 3 from J, leaving 15 bases between them. The CDR3 coding sequence is TGTGCCAGCAGTGAAGCGCTGGCGGAGCCCAACTACGAGCAGTACTTC. The encoded protein is CASSEALAEPNYEQYF.

This clonotype was recorded a few times. V and J are TRBV7-2 and TRBJ1-5; tentative D call: TRBD1 (5 bases). The V gene lost 5 bases and the J gene lost 2 bases, with 13 bases spanning the gap. The CDR3 is made up of 15 amino acids. Per germline, CDR1 SGHTA and CDR2 FQGNSA. The CDR3 reads CASSPAGGGNQPQHF. In DNA, the CDR3 is TGTGCCAGCAGCCCGGCGGGAGGGGGCAATCAGCCCCAGCATTTT. Using reference TRBV7-2 and TRBJ1-5 for the parts outside the CDR3, the full variable domain is GAGVSQSPSNKVTEKGKDVELRCDPISGHTALYWYRQSLGQGLEFLIYFQGNSAPDKSGLPSDRFSAERTGGSVSTLTIQRTQQEDSAVYLCASSPAGGGNQPQHFGDGTRLSIL.

This clonotype rates as medium-sized. This rearrangement joins TRBV20-1 to TRBJ1-2, with 7 nucleotides matching TRBD1. Per germline, CDR1 DFQATT and CDR2 SNEGSKA (reference sequence). The V and J ends lost 2 bases and 0 bases, in that order; junction bases with no gene match: 3. The length of the CDR3 is 14 residues. This CDR3 is CSARRQGSNYGYTF. CDR3 sequence (DNA): TGCAGTGCTAGACGACAGGGTTCTAACTATGGCTACACCTTC.

The V gene is TRBV19, the J gene TRBJ1-5; 10 bases align to TRBD1. Trimming cost V 5 bases and J 1 base; bases outside gene matches: 5. Germline-derived CDR1 and CDR2 are LNHDA and SQIVND (reference sequence). This CDR3 has 16 amino acids. The CDR3 DNA reads TGTGCCAGTAGTGCGGGACAGGGGAGAAGCAATCAGCCCCAGCATTTT. This translates into CASSAGQGRSNQPQHF. The complete variable domain, with remaining parts taken from reference TRBV19 and TRBJ1-5, reads DGGITQSPKYLFRKEGQNVTLSCEQNLNHDAMYWYRQDPGQGLRLIYYSQIVNDFQKGDIAEGYSVSREKKESFPLTVTSAQKNPTAFYLCASSAGQGRSNQPQHFGDGTRLSIL.

This clonotype showed up just a few times. The chain recombines TRBV29-1 with TRBJ1-1, with a possible D match to TRBD1 (6 bases). CDR1 is SQVTM, CDR2 ANQGSEA, per germline. V was shortened by 8 bases and J by 0 bases, with 16 bases between the two germline ends. The CDR3 totals 14 residues. CDR3 bases: TGCAGCATTTCCGGCGGGACACTGAACACTGAAGCTTTCTTT. Translated: CSISGGTLNTEAFF.

This sequence joins TRBV7-9 and TRBJ2-1; 11 positions agree with TRBD1. Per germline, CDR1 SEHNR and CDR2 FQNEAQ (reference sequence). The CDR3 sequence is 15 residues long. With 8 bases clipped from V and 3 bases from J, the junction kept 6 bases outside the gene matches. The CDR3 DNA reads TGTGCCAGCCTAAGGGACAGGGGGAACTACAATGAGCAGTTCTTC. It specifies CASLRDRGNYNEQFF. Filled out from reference TRBV7-9 and TRBJ2-1, the complete variable domain reads DTGVSQNPRHKITKRGQNVTFRCDPISEHNRLYWYRQTLGQGPEFLTYFQNEAQLEKSRLLSDRFSAERPKGSFSTLEIQRTEQGDSAMYLCASLRDRGNYNEQFFGPGTRLTVL.

The V gene is TRBV19, the J gene TRBJ2-7; D is perhaps TRBD2 (5 bases). Per germline, CDR1 LNHDA and CDR2 SQIVND (reference sequence). The V end lost 6 bases, the J end lost 2 bases, and 17 bases lay between the germline ends. This CDR3 is built from 15 residues. The DNA of the CDR3 is TGTGCCAGTAGCTCGGGGAATGCCCCTCCCTACGAGCAGTACTTC. It translates to CASSSGNAPPYEQYF. The full variable domain, with the rest looked up from reference TRBV19 and TRBJ2-7, is DGGITQSPKYLFRKEGQNVTLSCEQNLNHDAMYWYRQDPGQGLRLIYYSQIVNDFQKGDIAEGYSVSREKKESFPLTVTSAQKNPTAFYLCASSSGNAPPYEQYFGPGTRLTVT.

The V gene is TRBV28, the J gene TRBJ1-5, with D maybe TRBD1 (5 bases). This CDR3 spans 16 amino acids. Germline CDR1 is MDHEN and CDR2 is SYDVKM. V was clipped by 6 bases and J by 2 bases, with 17 bases between them. The CDR3 protein is CASSLPSGLGNQPQHF. Here the CDR3 DNA reads TGTGCCAGCAGCCTTCCCTCAGGGTTAGGCAATCAGCCCCAGCATTTT.

The rearrangement uses TRBV28 and TRBJ1-2, with 7 bases that match TRBD1. The CDR3 has 15 residues. Looked up from germline, CDR1 is MDHEN and CDR2 is SYDVKM. With 5 bases clipped from V and 1 base from J, the junction kept 7 bases outside the gene matches. The CDR3 region has the DNA TGTGCCAGCAGTCCACCTACAGGGGTTAACTATGGCTACACCTTC. Translating it yields CASSPPTGVNYGYTF.

The chain is built from TRBV28 and TRBJ1-2; no firm D call. This CDR3 contains 14 residues. From germline, CDR1 is MDHEN and CDR2 SYDVKM. V lost 0 bases, J lost 0 bases, and 5 bases lay in between. CDR3 sequence (DNA): TGTGCCAGCAGTTTATGGGGTACTAACTATGGCTACACCTTC. This translates into CASSLWGTNYGYTF.

The chain employs TRBV27 and TRBJ2-7; D is possibly TRBD2 (6 bases). Trimming stripped 1 base from V and 1 base from J, with 14 bases between. CDR3 length: 16 residues. Germline assignment: CDR1 MNHEY and CDR2 SMNVEV (reference sequence). CDR3 DNA: TGTGCCAGCAGTTTATGGGGCGGGGCGCAATCCTACGAGCAGTACTTC. Its translation is CASSLWGGAQSYEQYF.

V gene TRBV20-1 combines with J gene TRBJ2-7; D is tentatively TRBD1 or TRBD2 (5 bases each). V lost 6 bases and J 0 bases, leaving 15 bases between the germline ends. The germline gives CDR1 DFQATT, CDR2 SNEGSKA (reference sequence). The CDR3 extends over 14 amino acids. The DNA of the CDR3 is TGCAGTGCCCGAGGTGAGAGGGGCTCCTACGAGCAGTACTTC. It encodes CSARGERGSYEQYF.

This chain uses TRBV6-2 or TRBV6-3 with TRBJ1-2; D ambiguous. Germline V gene sequence: CDR1 MNHEY, CDR2 SVGEGT. Trimming removed 2 bases at V and 10 bases at J, with 14 bases between. There are 13 residues in the CDR3. The CDR3 region has the DNA TGTGCCAGCAGTTACACTGGAGGAACCCACTACACCTTC. Amino acid sequence: CASSYTGGTHYTF.

In its sample, this clonotype was seen a few times. The DNA of the CDR3 is TGTGCCAGTAGCCGGGGACAATACAATGAGCAGTTCTTC. Translated, it gives CASSRGQYNEQFF. V gene TRBV19 combines with J gene TRBJ2-1; the D gene is possibly TRBD1 (6 bases). CDR1 and CDR2 from the germline V gene are LNHDA and SQIVND (reference sequence). V was shortened by 6 bases and J by 4 bases, with 10 bases between the two germline ends. This CDR3 is built from 13 residues.

This clonotype was seen only a few times. The CDR3 is CASSYQGLGNTGELFF. CDR3 DNA sequence: TGTGCCAGCAGTTATCAGGGACTAGGAAACACCGGGGAGCTGTTTTTT. The V call is TRBV6-5, the J call TRBJ2-2; 8 bases map to TRBD2. From germline, CDR1 is MNHEY and CDR2 SVGAGI. This CDR3 is built from 16 residues. Germline trimming cut 3 bases from V and 2 bases from J; bases unmatched to any gene: 5.